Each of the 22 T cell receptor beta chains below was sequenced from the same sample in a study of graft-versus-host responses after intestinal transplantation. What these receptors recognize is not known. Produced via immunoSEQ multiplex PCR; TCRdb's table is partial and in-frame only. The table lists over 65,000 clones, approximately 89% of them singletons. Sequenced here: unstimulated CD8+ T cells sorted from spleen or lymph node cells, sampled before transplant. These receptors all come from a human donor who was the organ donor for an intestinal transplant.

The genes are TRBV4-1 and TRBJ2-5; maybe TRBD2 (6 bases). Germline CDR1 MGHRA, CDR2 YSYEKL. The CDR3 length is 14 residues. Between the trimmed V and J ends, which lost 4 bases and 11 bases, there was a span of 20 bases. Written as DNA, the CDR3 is TGCGCCAGCAGCCCCCCCATGGACTATCCCCATCAGTACTTC. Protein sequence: CASSPPMDYPHQYF.

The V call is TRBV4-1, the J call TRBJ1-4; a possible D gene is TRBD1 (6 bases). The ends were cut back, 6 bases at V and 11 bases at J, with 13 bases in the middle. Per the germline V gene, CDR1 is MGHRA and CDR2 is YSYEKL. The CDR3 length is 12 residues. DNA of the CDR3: TGCGCCAGCAGTTCAGGGGTGGGGAAACTGTTTTTT. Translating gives CASSSGVGKLFF.

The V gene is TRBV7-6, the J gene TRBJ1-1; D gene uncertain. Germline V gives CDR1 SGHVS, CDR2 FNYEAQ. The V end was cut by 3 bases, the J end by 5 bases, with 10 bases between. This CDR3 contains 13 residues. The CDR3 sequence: CASSFEGGTEAFF. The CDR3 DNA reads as TGTGCCAGCAGCTTCGAGGGAGGGACTGAAGCTTTCTTT.

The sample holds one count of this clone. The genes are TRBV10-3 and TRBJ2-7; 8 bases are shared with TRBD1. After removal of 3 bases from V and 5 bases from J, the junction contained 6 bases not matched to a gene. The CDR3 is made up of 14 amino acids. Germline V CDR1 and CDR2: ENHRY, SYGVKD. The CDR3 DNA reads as TGTGCCATCAGTGACGGACAGGGTAGGAACGAGCAGTACTTC. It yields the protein CAISDGQGRNEQYF.

The CDR3 DNA reads as TGTGCCAGCAGCGCCTTTAGAATAGGACAGGGTAATGAGCAGTTCTTC. Amino acids: CASSAFRIGQGNEQFF. The chain uses TRBV9 and TRBJ2-1, with 8 bases identical to TRBD1. CDR1 is SGDLS and CDR2 is YYNGEE in the germline V gene. This CDR3 has 16 amino acids. With V trimmed by 3 bases and J by 7 bases, 12 bases remained unmatched.

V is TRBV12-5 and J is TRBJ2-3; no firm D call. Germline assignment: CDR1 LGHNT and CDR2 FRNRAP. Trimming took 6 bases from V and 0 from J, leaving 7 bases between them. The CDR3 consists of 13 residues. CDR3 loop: CASGVASTDTQYF. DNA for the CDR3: TGTGCTAGTGGAGTAGCCAGCACAGATACGCAGTATTTT.

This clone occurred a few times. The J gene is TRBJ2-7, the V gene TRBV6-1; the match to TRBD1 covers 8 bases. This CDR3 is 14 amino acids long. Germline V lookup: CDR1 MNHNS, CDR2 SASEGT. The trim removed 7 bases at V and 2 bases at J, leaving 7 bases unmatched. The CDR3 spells CASNPGQGPYEQYF. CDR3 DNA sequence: TGTGCCAGCAACCCAGGACAGGGCCCCTACGAGCAGTACTTC.

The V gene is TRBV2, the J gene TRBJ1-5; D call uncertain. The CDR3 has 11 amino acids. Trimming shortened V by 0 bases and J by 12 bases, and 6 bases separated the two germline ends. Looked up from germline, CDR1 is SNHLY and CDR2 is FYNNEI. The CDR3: CASSEARDQHF. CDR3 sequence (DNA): TGTGCCAGCAGTGAAGCCCGGGACCAGCATTTT.

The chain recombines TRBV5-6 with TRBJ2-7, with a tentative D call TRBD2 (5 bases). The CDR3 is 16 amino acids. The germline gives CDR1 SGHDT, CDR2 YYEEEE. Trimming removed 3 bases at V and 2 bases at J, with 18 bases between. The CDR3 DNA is TGTGCCAGCAGCTCCTCGGGATTAGCGAGTACCTACGAGCAGTACTTC. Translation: CASSSSGLASTYEQYF. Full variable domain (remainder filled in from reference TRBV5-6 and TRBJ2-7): DAGVTQSPTHLIKTRGQQVTLRCSPKSGHDTVSWYQQALGQGPQFIFQYYEEEERQRGNFPDRFSGHQFPNYSSELNVNALLLGDSALYLCASSSSGLASTYEQYFGPGTRLTVT.

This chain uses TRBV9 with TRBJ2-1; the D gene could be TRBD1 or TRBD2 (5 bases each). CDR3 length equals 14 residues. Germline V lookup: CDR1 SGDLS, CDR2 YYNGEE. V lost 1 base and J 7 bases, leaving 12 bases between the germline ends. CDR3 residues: CASSVWQGENEQFF. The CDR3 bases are TGTGCCAGCAGCGTATGGCAGGGAGAGAATGAGCAGTTCTTC.

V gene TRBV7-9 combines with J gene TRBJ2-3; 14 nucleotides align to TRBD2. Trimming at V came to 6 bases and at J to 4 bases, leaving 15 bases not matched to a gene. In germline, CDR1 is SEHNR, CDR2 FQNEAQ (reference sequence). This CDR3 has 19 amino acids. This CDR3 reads CASSWEDGTSGGLADTQYF. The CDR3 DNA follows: TGTGCCAGCAGTTGGGAAGACGGGACTAGCGGGGGACTCGCAGATACGCAGTATTTT. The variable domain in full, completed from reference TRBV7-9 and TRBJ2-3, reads DTGVSQNPRHKITKRGQNVTFRCDPISEHNRLYWYRQTLGQGPEFLTYFQNEAQLEKSRLLSDRFSAERPKGSFSTLEIQRTEQGDSAMYLCASSWEDGTSGGLADTQYFGPGTRLTVL.

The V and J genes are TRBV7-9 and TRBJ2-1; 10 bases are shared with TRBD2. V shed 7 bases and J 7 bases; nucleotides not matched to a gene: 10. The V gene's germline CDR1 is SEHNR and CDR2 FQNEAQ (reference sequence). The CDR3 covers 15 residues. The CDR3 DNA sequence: TGTGCCAGCACTCCCCGGGCTAGCGGGAGAAATGAGCAGTTCTTC. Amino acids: CASTPRASGRNEQFF.

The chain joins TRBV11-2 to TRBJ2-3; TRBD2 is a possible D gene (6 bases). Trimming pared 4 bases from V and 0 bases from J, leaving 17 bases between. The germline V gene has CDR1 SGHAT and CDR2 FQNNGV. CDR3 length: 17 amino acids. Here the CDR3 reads CASSWSGLALSTDTQYF. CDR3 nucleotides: TGTGCCAGCAGCTGGAGTGGTCTAGCGCTCAGCACAGATACGCAGTATTTT.

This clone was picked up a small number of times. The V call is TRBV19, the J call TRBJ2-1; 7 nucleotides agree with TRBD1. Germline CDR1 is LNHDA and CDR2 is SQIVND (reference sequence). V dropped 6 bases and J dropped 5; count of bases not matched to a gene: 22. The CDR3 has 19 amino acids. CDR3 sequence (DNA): TGTGCCAGTAGCCGTCGGGACAGACCCAGTGTCTTTCATCACAATGAGCAGTTCTTC. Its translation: CASSRRDRPSVFHHNEQFF. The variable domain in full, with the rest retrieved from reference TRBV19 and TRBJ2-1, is DGGITQSPKYLFRKEGQNVTLSCEQNLNHDAMYWYRQDPGQGLRLIYYSQIVNDFQKGDIAEGYSVSREKKESFPLTVTSAQKNPTAFYLCASSRRDRPSVFHHNEQFFGPGTRLTVL.

Written as DNA, the CDR3 is TGTGCCAGCAGCGCCCCCGGGACAGGGGGAACTGAAGCTTTCTTT. This sequence encodes CASSAPGTGGTEAFF. This chain joins TRBV9 and TRBJ1-1; 11 bases map to TRBD1. The V gene end was trimmed by 3 bases and the J gene end by 5 bases; junction bases not matched to a gene: 6. Germline CDR1 reads SGDLS; CDR2 reads YYNGEE. The CDR3 is 15 residues long.

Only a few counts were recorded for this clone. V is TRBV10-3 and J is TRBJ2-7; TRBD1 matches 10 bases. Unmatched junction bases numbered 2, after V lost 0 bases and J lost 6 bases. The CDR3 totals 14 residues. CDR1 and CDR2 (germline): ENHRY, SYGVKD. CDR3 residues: CAISESRDRGEQYF. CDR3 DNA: TGTGCCATCAGTGAGTCCCGGGACAGGGGCGAGCAGTACTTC.

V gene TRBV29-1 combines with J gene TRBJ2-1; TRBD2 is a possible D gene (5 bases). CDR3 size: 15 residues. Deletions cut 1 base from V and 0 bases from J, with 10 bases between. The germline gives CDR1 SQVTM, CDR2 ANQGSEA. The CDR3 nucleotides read TGCAGCGTTGAAGCGACTATAACCTCCTACAATGAGCAGTTCTTC. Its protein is CSVEATITSYNEQFF.

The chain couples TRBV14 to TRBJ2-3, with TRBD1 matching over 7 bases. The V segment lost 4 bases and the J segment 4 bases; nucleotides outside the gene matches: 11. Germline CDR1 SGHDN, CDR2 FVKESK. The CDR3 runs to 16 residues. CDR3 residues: CASSRVKPGQPDTQYF. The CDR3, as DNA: TGTGCCAGCAGCCGAGTGAAACCGGGACAGCCAGATACGCAGTATTTT. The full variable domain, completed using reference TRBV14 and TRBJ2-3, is EAGVTQFPSHSVIEKGQTVTLRCDPISGHDNLYWYRRVMGKEIKFLLHFVKESKQDESGMPNNRFLAERTGGTYSTLKVQPAELEDSGVYFCASSRVKPGQPDTQYFGPGTRLTVL.

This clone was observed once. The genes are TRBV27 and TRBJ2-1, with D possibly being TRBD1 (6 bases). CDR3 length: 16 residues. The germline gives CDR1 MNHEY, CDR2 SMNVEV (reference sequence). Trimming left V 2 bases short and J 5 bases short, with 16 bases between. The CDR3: CASSLTWRTADNEQFF. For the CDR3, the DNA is TGTGCCAGCAGTTTAACCTGGAGGACAGCAGACAATGAGCAGTTCTTC.

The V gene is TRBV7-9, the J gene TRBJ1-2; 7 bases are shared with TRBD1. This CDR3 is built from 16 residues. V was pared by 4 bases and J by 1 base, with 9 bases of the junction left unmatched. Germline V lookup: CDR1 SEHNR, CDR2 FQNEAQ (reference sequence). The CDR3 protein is CASSSGGTELNYGYTF. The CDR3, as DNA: TGTGCCAGCAGCTCCGGGGGGACAGAACTTAACTATGGCTACACCTTC.

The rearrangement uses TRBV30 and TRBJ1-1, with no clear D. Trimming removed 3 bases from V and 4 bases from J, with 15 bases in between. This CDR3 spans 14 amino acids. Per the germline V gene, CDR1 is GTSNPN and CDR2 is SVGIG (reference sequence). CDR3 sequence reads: CAWRREVDITEAFF. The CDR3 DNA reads TGTGCCTGGAGGAGAGAAGTAGATATCACTGAAGCTTTCTTT.

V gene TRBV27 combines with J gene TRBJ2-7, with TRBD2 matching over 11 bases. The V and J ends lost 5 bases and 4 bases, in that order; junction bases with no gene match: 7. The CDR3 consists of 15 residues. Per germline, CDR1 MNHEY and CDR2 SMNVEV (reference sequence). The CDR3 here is CASSPRTSGRYEQYF. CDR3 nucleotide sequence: TGTGCCAGCAGTCCTCGGACTAGCGGGCGATACGAGCAGTACTTC.